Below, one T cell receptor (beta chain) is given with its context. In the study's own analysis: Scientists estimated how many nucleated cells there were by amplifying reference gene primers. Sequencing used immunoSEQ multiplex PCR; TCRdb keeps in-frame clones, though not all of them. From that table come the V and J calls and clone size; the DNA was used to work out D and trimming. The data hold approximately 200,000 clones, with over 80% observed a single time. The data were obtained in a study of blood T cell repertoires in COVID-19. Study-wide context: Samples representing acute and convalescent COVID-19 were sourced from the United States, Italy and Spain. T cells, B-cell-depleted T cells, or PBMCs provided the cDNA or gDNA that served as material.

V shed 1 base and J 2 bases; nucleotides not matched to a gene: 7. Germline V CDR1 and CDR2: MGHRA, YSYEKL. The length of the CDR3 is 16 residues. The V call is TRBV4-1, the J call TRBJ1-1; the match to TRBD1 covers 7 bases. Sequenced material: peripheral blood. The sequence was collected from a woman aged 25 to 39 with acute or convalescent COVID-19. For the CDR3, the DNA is TGCGCCAGCAGCCAAGTCGCAGGGGGACGTAACACTGAAGCTTTCTTT. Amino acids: CASSQVAGGRNTEAFF.